This paragraph reports one T cell receptor beta chain. Using immunoSEQ multiplex PCR, the repertoire was profiled, and TCRdb retains in-frame clones only, with some absent. The sample includes hundreds of thousands of clones, 75% to 95% of them seen just once. The source of the sample is a study of control samples from healthy donors and cancer patients. CDR3 length equals 17 residues. CDR1 is LNHDA and CDR2 is SQIVND in the germline V gene (reference sequence). Losses at the gene ends were 4 bases for V and 4 bases for J; bases not matched to a gene: 11. The origin of this receptor is a man between 35 and 55 years old with head and neck cancer. Input material: PBMCs. The chain employs TRBV19 and TRBJ2-1, with 9 bases fitting TRBD2. CDR3: CASSTRGRAPSYNEQFF. The CDR3 region has the DNA TGTGCCAGTAGTACGCGCGGGAGGGCTCCTTCTTACAATGAGCAGTTCTTC.